These T cell receptor beta chains were read from a single sample in a study of vaccination and CD4 T cells after COVID-19. No antigen is known for these receptors. From the PCR reads, TCRdb called clonotypes with MiXCR, one entry per CDR3 protein. The table includes fewer than 15,000 distinct CDR3 sequences, more than 40% detected once. Sequencing was done on a sample of CD4+ T cells from blood, cultured in vitro. Source of these receptors: a human donor who had recovered from COVID-19. CDR3s include the opening cysteine and the closing phenylalanine or tryptophan. Fields, in order: V gene, clone size, J gene, D gene, CDR3 protein. A D gene is named only where the DNA matches it firmly. The listing skips clone size in some rows; elsewhere it reads once, few, many or a size class.

>TRBV5-8|few|TRBJ2-7|-
CASSRWVGRAEYYEQYF
>TRBV12-3/TRBV12-4|-|TRBJ1-5|TRBD1
CASSLYVLGQESIRRNQPQHF
>TRBV5-1|-|TRBJ2-7|-
CASSLVATGSEQYF
>TRBV10-3|-|TRBJ2-3|-
CAIRARGRGTDTQYF
>TRBV11-2|few|TRBJ2-2|TRBD2
CASTLGLAGVVTGELFF
>TRBV28|-|TRBJ2-1|-
CASSSGGLDPHLNEQFF
>TRBV28|few|TRBJ1-4|-
CASSPGGGREKLFF
>TRBV28|-|TRBJ1-2|-
CASSLAGSYGYTF
>TRBV20-1|-|TRBJ2-7|TRBD2
CSARGAGELPYEQYF
>TRBV25-1|-|TRBJ1-6|-
CASSEGPSPLHF
>TRBV7-2|few|TRBJ2-7|TRBD2
CASSLVAGGLAGAGF
>TRBV2|-|TRBJ1-6|-
CASRASGPNSPLHF
>TRBV12-3/TRBV12-4|-|TRBJ2-5|TRBD2
CASSTRTSAETQYF
>TRBV20-1|few|TRBJ1-2|TRBD1
CSARTGNYGYTF
>TRBV6-1|-|TRBJ2-1|TRBD2
CASSTPSLLSGRAGEQFF
>TRBV20-1|few|TRBJ1-5|TRBD1
CSANRGVSNQPQHF
>TRBV11-1|-|TRBJ2-7|TRBD2
CASSPTSASSYEQYF
>TRBV28|-|TRBJ1-2|-
CASSSQSYGYTF
>TRBV2|-|TRBJ2-3|TRBD2
CASSGGLAATDTQYF
>TRBV20-1|few|TRBJ2-7|TRBD2
CSGGASGRARTEQYF
>TRBV2|-|TRBJ1-5|-
CASSEEGGGPQHF
>TRBV7-9|once|TRBJ1-2|TRBD1
CASSLAGTVLNYGYTF
>TRBV30|-|TRBJ2-3|-
CAWTSRPTDTQYF
>TRBV7-2|few|TRBJ1-2|TRBD1
CASSLGQGESYGYTF
>TRBV7-8|few|TRBJ2-1|TRBD1
CASSLFGTGVNEQFF
>TRBV28|-|TRBJ1-2|-
CASIKRPGVNYGYTF
>TRBV11-1|-|TRBJ2-5|-
CASSFRGFYQETQYF
>TRBV6-1|-|TRBJ2-3|TRBD2
CASRPAAGRGTDTQYF
>TRBV20-1|-|TRBJ2-7|TRBD2
CSARDRTSGSLHF
>TRBV12-3/TRBV12-4|few|TRBJ1-3|-
CASSLNGVNSGNTIYF
>TRBV24-1|-|TRBJ2-5|-
CATSLGGDRLQETQYF
>TRBV6-1|-|TRBJ1-6|TRBD1
CASNRGQNSPLHF
>TRBV20-1|few|TRBJ2-1|TRBD1
CSAGGLARGNEQFF
>TRBV2|-|TRBJ1-2|-
CASTGQLANYGYTF
>TRBV7-9|once|TRBJ1-6|-
CASSSLSTQDSPLHF
>TRBV20-1|-|TRBJ1-4|-
CSARRGAANEKLFF
>TRBV15|-|TRBJ2-7|-
CATSREVASADSYEQYF
>TRBV7-2|once|TRBJ1-2|-
CASRPNTGLGGYTF
>TRBV6-1|few|TRBJ2-5|TRBD2
CASGRGRVQETQYF